These T cell receptor beta chains were read from a single sample in a study of blood T cells in healthy people across ages. Via MiXCR, TCRdb re-called the 5' RACE reads, giving one row per CDR3 protein. The sample lists about 1.6 million distinct CDR3 sequences, roughly 30% seen once, with approximately 10% in the top ten. The sequencing input was blood. The receptors were sampled from a woman in her thirties in good health. The CDR3 runs from the conserved cysteine through the conserved F or W. D genes are given only for firm matches. Size values are once, few and many counts, or a class for expanded clones, and some rows have none.

TRBJ1-2 . TRBV5-1 . CASSTGENYGYTF TGCGCCAGCAGCACCGGAGAAAACTATGGCTACACCTTC
TRBJ2-7 . TRBV11-3 . CASSLGDHFGEQYF TGTGCCAGCAGCTTGGGGGACCACTTTGGCGAGCAGTACTTC
TRBJ1-2 . TRBV30 . CAWTPRGVYGYTF TGTGCCTGGACACCAAGGGGGGTCTATGGCTACACCTTC
TRBJ2-7 . TRBV7-8 . CASSLASTFSSYEQYF TGTGCCAGCAGCTTAGCGTCGACATTCAGCTCCTACGAGCAGTACTTC
TRBJ2-5 . TRBV15 . CATTRERPQETQYF TGTGCCACCACCCGAGAGCGGCCCCAAGAGACCCAGTACTTC
TRBJ2-3 . TRBV29-1 . CSVVSGAVRGDTQYF TGCAGCGTTGTATCGGGGGCGGTAAGGGGGGATACGCAGTATTTT
TRBJ2-7 few TRBV9 . CASGSSNYEQYF TGTGCCAGCGGGTCTAGCAACTACGAGCAGTACTTC
TRBJ2-7 . TRBV6-1 . CASSRGTGGEEQYF TGTGCCAGCAGCCGGGGGACCGGAGGGGAGGAGCAGTACTTC
TRBJ1-2 few TRBV6-6 . CASSYSPGNNYGYTF TGTGCCAGCAGTTACTCACCCGGGAACAACTATGGCTACACCTTC
TRBJ2-1 many TRBV29-1 . CSVVRRGGMNEQFF TGCAGCGTTGTTCGAAGGGGCGGTATGAATGAGCAGTTCTTC
TRBJ2-7 once TRBV3-1 . CASSPFRAEQYF TGTGCCAGCAGCCCCTTTCGGGCCGAGCAGTACTTC
TRBJ2-7 . TRBV20-1 . CSASQWRTADEQYF TGCAGTGCCAGTCAGTGGCGGACAGCGGACGAGCAGTACTTC
TRBJ1-1 few TRBV6-1 . CASRIAVFGANTEAFF TGTGCCAGCCGAATAGCCGTGTTCGGGGCGAACACTGAAGCTTTCTTT
TRBJ2-1 few TRBV4-2 . CASSRELTDEQFF TGTGCCAGCAGCCGAGAATTGACCGATGAGCAGTTCTTC